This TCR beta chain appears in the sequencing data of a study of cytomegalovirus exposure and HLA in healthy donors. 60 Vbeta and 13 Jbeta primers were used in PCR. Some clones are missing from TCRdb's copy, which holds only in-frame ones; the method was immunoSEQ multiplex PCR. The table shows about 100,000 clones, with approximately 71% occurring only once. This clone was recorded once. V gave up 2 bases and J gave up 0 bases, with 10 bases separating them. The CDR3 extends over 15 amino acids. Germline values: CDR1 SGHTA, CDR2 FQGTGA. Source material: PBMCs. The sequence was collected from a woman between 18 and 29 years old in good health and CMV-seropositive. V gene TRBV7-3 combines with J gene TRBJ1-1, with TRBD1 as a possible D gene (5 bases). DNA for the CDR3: TGTGCCAGCAGCTTATTGCAGGGATTGAACACTGAAGCTTTCTTT. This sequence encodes CASSLLQGLNTEAFF.